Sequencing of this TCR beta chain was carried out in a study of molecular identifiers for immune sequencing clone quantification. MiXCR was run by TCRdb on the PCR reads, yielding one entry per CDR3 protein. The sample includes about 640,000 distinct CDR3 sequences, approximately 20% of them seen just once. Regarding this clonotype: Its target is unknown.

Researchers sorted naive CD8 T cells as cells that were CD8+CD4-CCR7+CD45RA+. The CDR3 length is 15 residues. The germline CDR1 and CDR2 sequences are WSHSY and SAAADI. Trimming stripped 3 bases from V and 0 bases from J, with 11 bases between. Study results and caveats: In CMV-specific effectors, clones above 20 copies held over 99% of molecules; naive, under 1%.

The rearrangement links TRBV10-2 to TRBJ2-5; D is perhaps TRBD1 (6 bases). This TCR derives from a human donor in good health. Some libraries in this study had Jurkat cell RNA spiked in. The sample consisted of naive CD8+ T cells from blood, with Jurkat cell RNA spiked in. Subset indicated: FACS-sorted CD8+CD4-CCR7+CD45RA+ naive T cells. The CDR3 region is CASSDGTTYQETQYF. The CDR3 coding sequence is TGCGCCAGCAGTGACGGGACAACGTACCAAGAGACCCAGTACTTC.